The 20 T cell receptor beta chains reported below all come from one sample, sequenced in a study of Ad26.COV2.S vaccination and SARS-CoV-2 variants. This sample's treatment: 15 to 20 received Ad26.COV2.S at low or high dose, single or two shots; about 5 received placebo; per-sample allocation not given. Day 63 following the first vaccine or placebo injection was when the samples were taken. Method: immunoSEQ multiplex PCR; TCRdb's copy keeps in-frame clones and lacks some. The data show 250,000 or so clones, about 83% seen once. The sample was peripheral blood, taken in a trial of Ad26.COV2.S vaccine versus placebo. The receptor set was obtained from a person aged 18-65 years who received the Ad26.COV2.S COVID-19 vaccine or a placebo.

The chain employs TRBV20-1 and TRBJ1-2; the D gene is possibly TRBD1 (6 bases). V was cut by 1 base and J by 8 bases, with 8 bases left in between. This CDR3 has 11 residues. Germline V gene data show CDR1 as DFQATT and CDR2 as SNEGSKA (reference sequence). This CDR3 reads CSARVGAGYTF. CDR3 nucleotides: TGCAGTGCTAGAGTGGGGGCAGGCTACACCTTC.

The chain has TRBV7-2 and TRBJ1-2; D uncertain. The V and J ends lost 2 bases and 5 bases respectively, with 6 bases between them. Germline V gene lookup returns CDR1 SGHTA and CDR2 FQGNSA. This CDR3 region has 12 residues. The CDR3 loop is CASSLTEYGYTF. The CDR3 bases are TGTGCCAGCAGCTTAACGGAGTATGGCTACACCTTC.

This clone was counted only a few times. The chain has TRBV11-2 and TRBJ1-6, with no clear D. Germline loops: CDR1 SGHAT, CDR2 FQNNGV. Trimming removed 2 bases from V and 12 bases from J, with 11 bases in between. The CDR3 is made up of 13 amino acids. CDR3 bases: TGTGCCAGCAGCTTATCGGTAGCCGGACCCCTCCACTTT. Its protein is CASSLSVAGPLHF.

V gene TRBV9 combines with J gene TRBJ2-2; 12 nucleotides agree with TRBD2. CDR1 is SGDLS, CDR2 YYNGEE, per germline. The CDR3 loop spans 14 amino acids. The ends lost 5 bases at V and 5 bases at J; junction bases unmatched: 1. This CDR3 reads CASRGTSGTGELFF. The CDR3 DNA follows: TGTGCCAGCAGGGGGACTAGCGGGACCGGGGAGCTGTTTTTT.

This clone was seen a handful of times. The chain uses TRBV6-1 and TRBJ2-7; 9 bases are a match to TRBD1. Germline V gene data show CDR1 as MNHNS and CDR2 as SASEGT. The CDR3 is made up of 14 amino acids. V gave up 1 base and J gave up 2 bases; unmatched junction bases: 0. In nucleotides, the CDR3 is TGTGCCAGCAGTGAAGGACAGGGGGCCTACGAGCAGTACTTC. Amino acid sequence: CASSEGQGAYEQYF.

This chain joins TRBV6-1 and TRBJ1-1; D is unresolved. Looked up from germline, CDR1 is MNHNS and CDR2 is SASEGT. Trimming took 1 base from V and 0 from J, leaving 15 bases between them. The CDR3 consists of 17 residues. The CDR3 nucleotides are TGTGCCAGCAGTGAAGTCCTTCGCCGAGGGATGAACACTGAAGCTTTCTTT. It translates to CASSEVLRRGMNTEAFF.

This clone showed up just once. CDR3 DNA sequence: TGTGCCAGCAGCCCGCACCGGGGGGGGGACGAGCAGTACTTC. Amino acids: CASSPHRGGDEQYF. The chain employs TRBV27 and TRBJ2-7; 8 nucleotides match TRBD2. V dropped 6 bases and J dropped 5; count of bases not matched to a gene: 9. Per germline, CDR1 MNHEY and CDR2 SMNVEV (reference sequence). The CDR3 covers 14 residues.

This clone was recorded a few times. The CDR3 spells CASSLAPVGGQKTQYF. The DNA of the CDR3 is TGTGCCAGCAGCTTGGCCCCGGTCGGTGGGCAAAAGACCCAGTACTTC. This sequence joins TRBV5-6 and TRBJ2-5; D call uncertain. Germline V gene lookup returns CDR1 SGHDT and CDR2 YYEEEE. Deletions cut 0 bases from V and 6 bases from J, with 18 bases between. CDR3 length: 16 residues.

The J gene is TRBJ2-7, the V gene TRBV11-1; D ambiguous. Germline CDR1 reads SGHAT; CDR2 reads FQDESV (reference sequence). Trimming pared 5 bases from V and 6 bases from J, leaving 11 bases between. The length of the CDR3 is 12 residues. CDR3 region: CASSQRVVEQYF. The CDR3 coding sequence is TGTGCCAGCAGCCAACGGGTGGTCGAGCAGTACTTC.

This sequence joins TRBV4-3 and TRBJ2-7; maybe TRBD1 (6 bases). V was clipped by 0 bases and J by 3 bases, with 6 bases between them. Germline V lookup: CDR1 LGHNA, CDR2 YSLEER. The CDR3 loop spans 13 amino acids. CDR3 sequence (DNA): TGCGCCAGCAGCCAAGACAGGGGCTACGAGCAGTACGTC. Translated: CASSQDRGYEQYV.

This clone showed up just once. The chain recombines TRBV15 with TRBJ1-1; unclear D gene. This CDR3 contains 13 residues. Trimming took off 1 base at V and 1 base at J, with 4 bases between the two ends. The germline CDR1 and CDR2 sequences are LNHNV and YYDKDF (reference sequence). CDR3 loop: CATSRGANTEAFF. CDR3 sequence (DNA): TGTGCCACCAGCAGAGGAGCGAACACTGAAGCTTTCTTT.

The genes are TRBV7-3 and TRBJ1-2, with 10 bases aligning to TRBD1. CDR1 and CDR2 (germline): SGHTA, FQGTGA. V shed 5 bases and J 7 bases; nucleotides not matched to a gene: 4. The CDR3 is 13 amino acids. The CDR3 sequence is CASSARTGGGYTF. CDR3 nucleotides: TGTGCCAGCAGCGCGCGGACAGGGGGTGGCTACACCTTC.

The genes are TRBV25-1 and TRBJ2-7, with D perhaps being TRBD1 or TRBD2 (5 bases each). Germline V gives CDR1 MGHDK, CDR2 SYGVNS. Deletions cut 2 bases from V and 0 bases from J, with 14 bases between. The CDR3 contains 16 residues. CDR3 in DNA: TGTGCCAGCAGTGAAGTCGGGACGCTTTCCTCCTACGAGCAGTACTTC. Its translation is CASSEVGTLSSYEQYF.

J is TRBJ1-4 and V is TRBV11-2; a weak D match, TRBD1 (5 bases). CDR1 and CDR2 (germline): SGHAT, FQNNGV. Trimming removed 5 bases from V and 2 bases from J, with 15 bases in between. The CDR3 contains 16 residues. CDR3 nucleotide sequence: TGTGCCAGCAGCCCGTGGATTCAGGGTACTAATGAAAAACTGTTTTTT. Translating it yields CASSPWIQGTNEKLFF.

This chain uses TRBV5-5 with TRBJ2-1, with TRBD2 identical over 9 bases. The CDR3 has 18 residues. Germline CDR1 and CDR2: SGHKS and YYEKEE (reference sequence). Trimming took 0 bases from V and 0 from J; bases not matched to a gene: 7. This CDR3 is CASSLVSGSTVSYNEQFF. The CDR3 bases are TGTGCCAGCAGCTTGGTTAGCGGGAGCACCGTCTCCTACAATGAGCAGTTCTTC. Supplemented by reference TRBV5-5 and TRBJ2-1, the full variable domain reads DAGVTQSPTHLIKTRGQQVTLRCSPISGHKSVSWYQQVLGQGPQFIFQYYEKEERGRGNFPDRFSARQFPNYSSELNVNALLLGDSALYLCASSLVSGSTVSYNEQFFGPGTRLTVL.

In this sample, this clone turned up a few times. V is TRBV5-6 and J is TRBJ1-1; D is possibly TRBD1 (5 bases). The CDR3 is 14 residues long. The V gene's germline CDR1 is SGHDT and CDR2 YYEEEE. V was cut by 4 bases and J by 2 bases, with 12 bases left in between. CDR3 nucleotides: TGTGCCAGCAGCAGGCGCGACAGAAACACTGAAGCTTTCTTT. Translated: CASSRRDRNTEAFF.

The CDR3 reads CASSPSLQAGYSTDTQYF. CDR3 nucleotides: TGTGCCAGCAGCCCATCTCTCCAAGCGGGGTATAGCACAGATACGCAGTATTTT. The chain couples TRBV7-2 to TRBJ2-3, with 7 bases that match TRBD2. The CDR3 spans 18 residues. With V trimmed by 5 bases and J by 0 bases, 14 bases remained unmatched. From germline, CDR1 is SGHTA and CDR2 FQGNSA. The whole variable domain, filled in from reference TRBV7-2 and TRBJ2-3, reads GAGVSQSPSNKVTEKGKDVELRCDPISGHTALYWYRQSLGQGLEFLIYFQGNSAPDKSGLPSDRFSAERTGGSVSTLTIQRTQQEDSAVYLCASSPSLQAGYSTDTQYFGPGTRLTVL.

The gene calls are TRBV27 and TRBJ1-2, with TRBD1 matching over 8 bases. The CDR3 is 18 amino acids. The germline V gene has CDR1 MNHEY and CDR2 SMNVEV (reference sequence). Losses at the gene ends were 6 bases for V and 2 bases for J; bases not matched to a gene: 17. The CDR3 DNA is TGTGCCAGCAGCTTGGCTGTCCGACAGGGGATGTCAAACTATGGCTACACCTTC. Translated: CASSLAVRQGMSNYGYTF.

This clone has ten or more counts. The sample contains more than one DNA sequence encoding this CDR3. The rearrangement joins TRBV7-2 to TRBJ1-5, with unresolved D. The CDR3 contains 14 residues. Trimming stripped 1 base from V and 4 bases from J, with 8 bases between. Germline values: CDR1 SGHTA, CDR2 FQGNSA. CDR3 amino acids: CASSLVGGNQPQHF. CDR3 DNA: TGTGCCAGCAGCTTAGTAGGAGGGAATCAGCCCCAGCATTTT.

This clone was observed a single time. The V call is TRBV15, the J call TRBJ1-2; a possible D gene is TRBD1 (5 bases). Germline CDR1 LNHNV, CDR2 YYDKDF (reference sequence). Trimming took off 3 bases at V and 4 bases at J, with 12 bases between the two ends. This CDR3 has 14 amino acids. CDR3 DNA sequence: TGTGCCACCAGCAGGGGACTGACTTCCTATGGCTACACCTTC. It codes for CATSRGLTSYGYTF.